Reported below is one T cell receptor (beta chain). Terminally differentiated effector memory CD45RA+ cells were left out of the naive CD8 fraction, which was CD45RO-negative and positively selected for CCR7. This entry comes from a study of shared clonotypes between healthy human individuals. Sequencing used immunoSEQ multiplex PCR; TCRdb keeps in-frame clones, though not all of them. The table includes over 2,000,000 clones, just under 95% detected once. This CDR3 region has 15 residues. The germline V gene encodes CDR1 SGHAT and CDR2 FQNNGV. Trimming pared 4 bases from V and 2 bases from J, leaving 15 bases between.

The rearrangement joins TRBV11-2 to TRBJ2-7, with D maybe TRBD2 (6 bases). The TCR comes from a man aged 18-30 years in good health. Some clones in this sample may be carry-over from other donors' samples. The specimen was naive CD8+ T cells from PBMCs. CDR3 bases: TGTGCCAGCAGCTCCCAGACTAGTAGGCCCTACGAGCAGTACTTC. It encodes CASSSQTSRPYEQYF.